The 32 T cell receptor beta chains below were found in one sample sequenced in a study of T cells after posttransplantation cyclophosphamide. Controls had myeloablative marrow grafts with methotrexate and calcineurin inhibitor, sampled at 1 year. Repertoires were generated with immunoSEQ multiplex PCR, while TCRdb's copy carries only in-frame clones and drops some. Of 5,000 or so clones detected, about three quarters appear once; the ten largest clones hold around half. The specimen was PBMCs, collected 300 to 330 days after allogeneic stem cell transplant with calcineurin inhibitor and methotrexate. These receptors all stem from a female patient in her fifties or sixties who received an allogeneic stem cell transplant from an unrelated donor, was CMV-positive, and had acute and chronic GVHD. Some T cells may be graft donor cells.

The rearrangement joins TRBV5-1 to TRBJ2-3; 8 nucleotides match TRBD2. Germline CDR1 is SGHRS and CDR2 is YFSETQ. V was clipped by 1 base and J by 13 bases; unmatched bases: 8. The length of the CDR3 is 13 residues. The chain's CDR3 is CASSLYSGAPEYF. As DNA, the CDR3 is TGCGCCAGCAGCTTGTATAGCGGGGCTCCGGAGTATTTT.

The V gene is TRBV10-3, the J gene TRBJ2-1; the D is unclear. The CDR3 loop spans 13 amino acids. With 3 bases removed from V and 6 bases from J, the gap between germline ends came to 9 bases. CDR1 is ENHRY and CDR2 is SYGVKD in the germline V gene. The CDR3 sequence: CAISDGGPNEQFF. The CDR3, as DNA: TGTGCCATCAGTGACGGCGGTCCCAATGAGCAGTTCTTC.

This chain connects TRBV18 to TRBJ1-1, with D possibly being TRBD1 (5 bases). Germline loops: CDR1 KGHSH, CDR2 LQKENI. The CDR3 spans 13 residues. V was cut by 3 bases and J by 1 base, with 6 bases left in between. This CDR3 reads CASSPQGNTEAFF. The CDR3 nucleotides are TGTGCCAGCTCACCGCAGGGGAACACTGAAGCTTTCTTT.

The chain employs TRBV7-9 and TRBJ2-1; TRBD2 might be the D (6 bases). V shed 5 bases and J shed 5 bases, with 16 bases lying between them. CDR3 length equals 15 residues. Germline V lookup: CDR1 SEHNR, CDR2 FQNEAQ (reference sequence). DNA of the CDR3: TGTGCCAGCAGCGCGACAGTGACGGGGGACAATGAGCAGTTCTTC. Its protein is CASSATVTGDNEQFF.

V is TRBV28 and J is TRBJ2-7, with 9 bases identical to TRBD2. This CDR3 is 16 amino acids long. Germline V gene lookup returns CDR1 MDHEN and CDR2 SYDVKM. The V and J ends lost 7 bases and 0 bases, in that order; junction bases with no gene match: 10. CDR3 protein: CASTIGAGGVSYEQYF. CDR3 DNA sequence: TGTGCCAGCACTATTGGGGCGGGGGGGGTCTCCTACGAGCAGTACTTC. The full variable domain, completed using reference TRBV28 and TRBJ2-7, is DVKVTQSSRYLVKRTGEKVFLECVQDMDHENMFWYRQDPGLGLRLIYFSYDVKMKEKGDIPEGYSVSREKKERFSLILESASTNQTSMYLCASTIGAGGVSYEQYFGPGTRLTVT.

The rearrangement links TRBV9 to TRBJ2-5; TRBD1 is a possible D gene (7 bases). The CDR3 contains 17 residues. Looked up from germline, CDR1 is SGDLS and CDR2 is YYNGEE. Trimming shortened V by 4 bases and J by 7 bases, and 26 bases separated the two germline ends. The CDR3 sequence: CASSPLSLTGRSGTQYF. The DNA for the CDR3 is TGTGCCAGCAGCCCCCTGAGCTTGACAGGGAGGAGCGGGACCCAGTACTTC.

The gene calls are TRBV11-1 and TRBJ2-7; D gene uncertain. Germline V CDR1 and CDR2: SGHAT, FQDESV (reference sequence). The CDR3 runs to 14 residues. The V end lost 0 bases, the J end lost 4 bases, and 10 bases lay between the germline ends. CDR3 in DNA: TGTGCCAGCAGCTTAGCGTCGTCGTTGTACGAGCAGTACTTC. It translates to CASSLASSLYEQYF.

This clone was seen just once. The rearrangement joins TRBV7-9 to TRBJ2-7; D not resolved. The germline V and J ends were trimmed by 5 bases and 4 bases, with 15 bases remaining between them. The CDR3 runs to 14 residues. The V gene's germline CDR1 is SEHNR and CDR2 FQNEAQ (reference sequence). For the CDR3, the DNA is TGTGCCAGCAGCCCCGCCGTGGCCCGTTACGAGCAGTACTTC. It codes for CASSPAVARYEQYF. Variable domain in full (rest from reference TRBV7-9 and TRBJ2-7): DTGVSQNPRHKITKRGQNVTFRCDPISEHNRLYWYRQTLGQGPEFLTYFQNEAQLEKSRLLSDRFSAERPKGSFSTLEIQRTEQGDSAMYLCASSPAVARYEQYFGPGTRLTVT.

The V gene is TRBV13, the J gene TRBJ2-4, with D perhaps matching TRBD1 (6 bases). Per the germline V gene, CDR1 is PRHDT and CDR2 is FYEKMQ (reference sequence). The CDR3 length is 13 residues. Trimming stripped 3 bases from V and 10 bases from J, with 13 bases between. The CDR3 nucleotides are TGTGCCAGCAGCTTTTTACAGGGAACAATTCAGTACTTC. Translated, it gives CASSFLQGTIQYF.

The CDR3 is CATSREGWNEQFF. CDR3 bases: TGTGCCACCAGCAGGGAGGGGTGGAATGAGCAGTTCTTC. The chain joins TRBV15 to TRBJ2-1, with D possibly being TRBD2 (6 bases). Germline V gene lookup returns CDR1 LNHNV and CDR2 YYDKDF (reference sequence). V was cut by 3 bases and J by 7 bases, with 10 bases left in between. This CDR3 is 13 amino acids long.

The chain links TRBV5-1 to TRBJ2-1, with a possible D match to TRBD1 (6 bases). The CDR3 has 15 residues. Germline values: CDR1 SGHRS, CDR2 YFSETQ. Trimming took 4 bases from V and 4 from J, leaving 15 bases between them. The CDR3 coding sequence is TGCGCCAGCAGCCGGGAAGGGGGTGCGTACAATGAGCAGTTCTTC. It translates to CASSREGGAYNEQFF.

This clone has only one observation. V gene TRBV6-1 combines with J gene TRBJ1-1; 7 bases fit TRBD1. V dropped 2 bases and J dropped 5; count of bases not matched to a gene: 20. Germline V gene lookup returns CDR1 MNHNS and CDR2 SASEGT. This CDR3 has 19 residues. CDR3 amino acids: CASSEIASGSRQGWTEAFF. The CDR3 DNA reads as TGTGCCAGCAGTGAAATAGCTAGCGGGTCCCGACAGGGATGGACTGAAGCTTTCTTT.

The chain employs TRBV5-1 and TRBJ1-1; unclear D gene. The CDR3 sequence is 13 residues long. With 5 bases removed from V and 4 bases from J, the gap between germline ends came to 12 bases. Germline V gene lookup returns CDR1 SGHRS and CDR2 YFSETQ. The CDR3 is CASRLREGTEAFF. The DNA for the CDR3 is TGCGCCAGCAGGCTGAGGGAGGGCACTGAAGCTTTCTTT. Using reference TRBV5-1 and TRBJ1-1 for the parts outside the CDR3, the full variable domain is KAGVTQTPRYLIKTRGQQVTLSCSPISGHRSVSWYQQTPGQGLQFLFEYFSETQRNKGNFPGRFSGRQFSNSRSEMNVSTLELGDSALYLCASRLREGTEAFFGQGTRLTVV.

The chain joins TRBV6-5 to TRBJ2-7; 7 bases are a match to TRBD2. The J segment lost 4 bases and the V segment lost 0 bases, leaving 6 bases of the junction unmatched. The CDR3 has 15 residues. Per the germline V gene, CDR1 is MNHEY and CDR2 is SVGAGI. The CDR3 DNA reads TGTGCCAGCAGTTACTCGATTGCGGGGGATTACGAGCAGTACTTC. It specifies CASSYSIAGDYEQYF.

This chain joins TRBV29-1 and TRBJ2-7; D may be TRBD2 (5 bases). This CDR3 is built from 12 residues. Germline V CDR1 and CDR2: SQVTM, ANQGSEA. The ends were cut back, 3 bases at V and 4 bases at J, with 10 bases in the middle. The CDR3 nucleotides read TGCAGCGTTGAGTTCTCGGGGTACGAGCAGTACTTC. It is translated as CSVEFSGYEQYF.

This clone came up once. The chain has TRBV29-1 and TRBJ2-2; D is unresolved. The CDR3 length is 14 residues. Germline CDR1 and CDR2: SQVTM and ANQGSEA. V lost 5 bases, J lost 2 bases, and 12 bases lay in between. Here the CDR3 DNA reads TGCAGCGTTCTCACAGCCCGAAACACCGGGGAGCTGTTTTTT. As protein: CSVLTARNTGELFF.

This chain uses TRBV7-9 with TRBJ1-6; the D is unclear. V dropped 5 bases and J dropped 7 bases, with 18 bases sitting between them. The CDR3 contains 16 residues. CDR1 and CDR2 from the germline V gene are SEHNR and FQNEAQ (reference sequence). The CDR3 loop reads CASSPPGWQDNSPLHF. CDR3 in DNA: TGTGCCAGCAGCCCCCCCGGGTGGCAAGACAATTCACCCCTCCACTTT.

The genes are TRBV30 and TRBJ1-1; the match to TRBD1 covers 8 bases. There are 16 residues in the CDR3. The J segment lost 3 bases and the V segment lost 3 bases, leaving 12 bases of the junction unmatched. Germline CDR1 GTSNPN, CDR2 SVGIG (reference sequence). CDR3 sequence: CAWRGVTGVKYTEAFF. Written as DNA, the CDR3 is TGTGCCTGGAGGGGGGTGACAGGGGTGAAGTACACTGAAGCTTTCTTT.

V is TRBV5-6 and J is TRBJ2-1; 8 bases map to TRBD1. CDR3 length: 14 amino acids. Germline V gives CDR1 SGHDT, CDR2 YYEEEE. Trimming removed 0 bases from V and 6 bases from J; junction bases left unmatched: 2. DNA for the CDR3: TGTGCCAGCAGCTTGGGGACAGGGACCAATGAGCAGTTCTTC. Its translation: CASSLGTGTNEQFF. The entire variable domain, with the rest obtained from reference TRBV5-6 and TRBJ2-1, is as follows: DAGVTQSPTHLIKTRGQQVTLRCSPKSGHDTVSWYQQALGQGPQFIFQYYEEEERQRGNFPDRFSGHQFPNYSSELNVNALLLGDSALYLCASSLGTGTNEQFFGPGTRLTVL.

This clone was seen a single time. J is TRBJ2-3 and V is TRBV7-9; D is ambiguous. V was trimmed by 2 bases and J by 3 bases, leaving 6 bases between them. The germline V gene has CDR1 SEHNR and CDR2 FQNEAQ (reference sequence). The CDR3 extends over 13 amino acids. CDR3 nucleotide sequence: TGTGCCAGCAGCTTATCTTTTACAGATACGCAGTATTTT. This codes for CASSLSFTDTQYF.

This chain uses TRBV11-2 with TRBJ2-3, with TRBD2 identical over 14 bases. The CDR3 totals 17 residues. The germline V gene encodes CDR1 SGHAT and CDR2 FQNNGV. J lost 3 bases, V lost 5 bases, and 7 bases had no gene match. CDR3 in amino acids: CASSLLRTSGRTDTQYF. CDR3 bases: TGTGCCAGCAGCCTACTCCGGACTAGCGGGAGGACAGATACGCAGTATTTT.

This chain uses TRBV7-9 with TRBJ2-7, with D hard to call. With 2 bases removed from V and 5 bases from J, the gap between germline ends came to 4 bases. Per the germline V gene, CDR1 is SEHNR and CDR2 is FQNEAQ (reference sequence). The CDR3 length is 11 residues. The CDR3 loop reads CASSLSHEQYF. CDR3 nucleotide sequence: TGTGCCAGCAGCTTAAGCCACGAGCAGTACTTC. The full variable domain, in which reference TRBV7-9 and TRBJ2-7 provide the parts outside the CDR3, is DTGVSQNPRHKITKRGQNVTFRCDPISEHNRLYWYRQTLGQGPEFLTYFQNEAQLEKSRLLSDRFSAERPKGSFSTLEIQRTEQGDSAMYLCASSLSHEQYFGPGTRLTVT.

This chain connects TRBV28 to TRBJ1-2, with TRBD1 as a possible D gene (6 bases). Germline V lookup: CDR1 MDHEN, CDR2 SYDVKM. The length of the CDR3 is 17 residues. The V end was cut by 6 bases, the J end by 0 bases, with 20 bases between. CDR3 bases: TGTGCCAGCAGACGAAGGACCCCAGGGGTAGCTAACTATGGCTACACCTTC. Its translation is CASRRRTPGVANYGYTF.

This sequence joins TRBV7-9 and TRBJ2-1; unclear D gene. There are 16 residues in the CDR3. Germline V CDR1 and CDR2: SEHNR, FQNEAQ (reference sequence). V lost 0 bases, J lost 0 bases, and 9 bases lay in between. CDR3 region: CASSLALSTSYNEQFF. For the CDR3, the DNA is TGTGCCAGCAGCTTAGCACTATCCACCTCCTACAATGAGCAGTTCTTC.

This clone has a handful of counts. The V and J genes are TRBV7-9 and TRBJ1-2; 7 bases align to TRBD1. Germline CDR1 reads SEHNR; CDR2 reads FQNEAQ (reference sequence). V trimming: 4 bases; J trimming: 3 bases; junction bases outside the gene matches: 8. The CDR3 extends over 15 amino acids. CDR3 bases: TGTGCCAGCAGCTCCGCCGGGACAGCACACTATGGCTACACCTTC. It translates to CASSSAGTAHYGYTF.

The gene calls are TRBV28 and TRBJ2-7; 8 bases line up with TRBD2. This CDR3 contains 15 residues. With 6 bases clipped from V and 1 base from J, the junction kept 8 bases outside the gene matches. Germline lookup yields CDR1 MDHEN and CDR2 SYDVKM. In DNA form, the CDR3 reads TGTGCCAGCAGACCGGGACTAGGGATTTCCTACGAGCAGTACTTC. As protein: CASRPGLGISYEQYF.

This chain uses TRBV5-4 with TRBJ2-7; a possible D gene is TRBD2 (6 bases). Germline lookup yields CDR1 SGHNT and CDR2 YYREEE (reference sequence). V lost 0 bases to trimming and J lost 6 bases, with 13 bases between them. CDR3 length: 14 amino acids. The CDR3 spells CASSLDGRRGEQYF. The DNA of the CDR3 is TGTGCCAGCAGCTTGGACGGGAGAAGAGGCGAGCAGTACTTC.

The V and J genes are TRBV2 and TRBJ2-5; a possible D gene is TRBD1 (7 bases). V gave up 7 bases and J gave up 1 base, with 16 bases separating them. The CDR3 is 15 amino acids. Germline V gene lookup returns CDR1 SNHLY and CDR2 FYNNEI. This chain's CDR3 is CASTRGGTAQETQYF. CDR3 sequence (DNA): TGTGCCAGCACTAGAGGAGGGACAGCCCAAGAGACCCAGTACTTC.

This rearrangement joins TRBV5-6 to TRBJ2-7; TRBD1 might be the D (6 bases). In germline, CDR1 is SGHDT, CDR2 YYEEEE. This CDR3 is built from 13 residues. Trimming shortened V by 3 bases and J by 1 base, and 8 bases separated the two germline ends. In DNA, the CDR3 is TGTGCCAGCAGCTCGACAGGTTCCTACGAGCAGTACTTC. It is translated as CASSSTGSYEQYF.

The rearrangement links TRBV18 to TRBJ2-3; a possible D gene is TRBD2 (6 bases). This CDR3 has 15 amino acids. Germline V gives CDR1 KGHSH, CDR2 LQKENI. The V end was cut by 4 bases, the J end by 2 bases, with 13 bases between. The CDR3 reads CASSQQSGDTDTQYF. In DNA form, the CDR3 reads TGTGCCAGCTCACAACAGTCGGGGGACACAGATACGCAGTATTTT.

This clone was seen once. V and J are TRBV2 and TRBJ2-1; 10 bases align to TRBD2. V shed 1 base and J 9 bases; nucleotides not matched to a gene: 6. Germline CDR1 and CDR2: SNHLY and FYNNEI. There are 15 residues in the CDR3. The CDR3 reads CASSEEAGGRSEQFF. In DNA form, the CDR3 reads TGTGCCAGCAGTGAAGAAGCGGGAGGGCGCAGTGAGCAGTTCTTC.

Only one count was recorded for this clone. This chain joins TRBV7-7 and TRBJ2-2, with 7 bases fitting TRBD1. CDR3 length: 14 amino acids. Losses at the gene ends were 3 bases for V and 5 bases for J; bases not matched to a gene: 3. The germline gives CDR1 SSHAT, CDR2 FNYEAQ (reference sequence). Here the CDR3 reads CASSLTGSTGELFF. The CDR3 bases are TGTGCCAGCAGCTTGACAGGGAGTACCGGGGAGCTGTTTTTT.